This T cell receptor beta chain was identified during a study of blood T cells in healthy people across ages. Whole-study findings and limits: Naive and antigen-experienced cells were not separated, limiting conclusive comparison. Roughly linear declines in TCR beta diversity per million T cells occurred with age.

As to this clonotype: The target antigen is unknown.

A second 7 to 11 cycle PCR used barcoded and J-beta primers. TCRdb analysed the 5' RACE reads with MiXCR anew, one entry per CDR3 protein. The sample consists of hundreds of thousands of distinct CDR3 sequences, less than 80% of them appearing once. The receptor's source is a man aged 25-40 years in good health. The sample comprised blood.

The CDR3: CASSSRRLARNNEQFF. The CDR3 nucleotides read TGTGCCAGCAGCTCTCGGCGACTAGCCCGAAACAATGAGCAGTTCTTC. The V gene is TRBV7-8, the J gene TRBJ2-1; TRBD2 aligns across 7 bases. From germline, CDR1 is SGHVS and CDR2 FQNEAQ. V was clipped by 4 bases and J by 5 bases; unmatched bases: 11. There are 16 residues in the CDR3. The full variable domain, rest sourced from reference TRBV7-8 and TRBJ2-1, is GAGVSQSPRYKVAKRGQDVALRCDPISGHVSLFWYQQALGQGPEFLTYFQNEAQLDKSGLPSDRFFAERPEGSVSTLKIQRTQQEDSAVYLCASSSRRLARNNEQFFGPGTRLTVL.